The source of this TCR beta chain is a study of Ad26.COV2.S vaccination and SARS-CoV-2 variants. Study context: Vaccine-arm donor from the placebo-controlled COV1001 Ad26.COV2.S trial. General observations from the study: The TCR-based breadth and depth measures might underestimate overall T cell responses. Reports say spike-specific CD8+ and CD4+ T cell responses covered substantial breadth after vaccination.

Specified treatment: 19 received Ad26.COV2.S at low or high dose, single or two shots; about 5 received placebo; per-sample allocation not given. Sampling was performed 63 days after the first vaccine or placebo injection. By sample fraction, this clone is medium-sized (0.01 to 0.1%). Its antigen is not identified. Repertoires were generated with immunoSEQ multiplex PCR, while TCRdb's copy carries only in-frame clones and drops some. The table shows some 320,000 clones, with around four fifths occurring only once. V lost 4 bases and J lost 1; bases outside the gene matches: 9. This CDR3 is 16 amino acids long. Germline lookup yields CDR1 SGHAT and CDR2 FQNNGV.

This sequence was found in a person aged 18 to 59 who received the Ad26.COV2.S COVID-19 vaccine or a placebo. Sample: peripheral blood, taken in a trial of Ad26.COV2.S vaccine versus placebo. This chain joins TRBV11-2 and TRBJ1-1; 7 bases line up with TRBD1. The CDR3 loop reads CASSSRTGNGNTEAFF. The CDR3 DNA sequence: TGTGCCAGCAGCTCCCGGACAGGCAACGGGAACACTGAAGCTTTCTTT. Full variable domain (remainder filled in from reference TRBV11-2 and TRBJ1-1): EAGVAQSPRYKIIEKRQSVAFWCNPISGHATLYWYQQILGQGPKLLIQFQNNGVVDDSQLPKDRFSAERLKGVDSTLKIQPAKLEDSAVYLCASSSRTGNGNTEAFFGQGTRLTVV.